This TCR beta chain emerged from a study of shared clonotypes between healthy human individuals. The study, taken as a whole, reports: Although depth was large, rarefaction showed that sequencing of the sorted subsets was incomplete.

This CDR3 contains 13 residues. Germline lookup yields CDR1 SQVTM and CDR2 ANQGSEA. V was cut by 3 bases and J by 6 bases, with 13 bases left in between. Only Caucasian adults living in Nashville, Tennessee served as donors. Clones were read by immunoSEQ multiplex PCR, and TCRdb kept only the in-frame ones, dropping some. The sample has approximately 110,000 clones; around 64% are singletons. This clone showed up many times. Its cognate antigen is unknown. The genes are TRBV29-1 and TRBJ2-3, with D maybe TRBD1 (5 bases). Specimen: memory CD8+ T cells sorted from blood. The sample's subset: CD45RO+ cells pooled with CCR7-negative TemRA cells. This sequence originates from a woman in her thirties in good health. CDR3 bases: TGCAGCGTTGAGCCAGAGGCAGGGGATACGCAGTATTTT. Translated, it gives CSVEPEAGDTQYF.